This entry describes one T cell receptor beta chain. The record originates from a study of blood T cell repertoires in COVID-19. About the study: Spain, Italy and the United States supplied samples that represented acute and convalescent COVID-19. The cDNA or gDNA used as material had been derived from T cells, B-cell-depleted T cells, or PBMCs.

In the original analysis: Estimated nucleated cell counts came from reference gene primer amplification. TCRdb's copy holds only in-frame clones and misses some; the assay was immunoSEQ multiplex PCR. That table supplies the V and J calls and clone size; D and trimming were determined from the DNA. The sample consists of approximately 44,000 clones, around 90% of them appearing once. Trimming shortened V by 6 bases and J by 10 bases, and 22 bases separated the two germline ends. This CDR3 comprises 15 residues. Germline V gene data show CDR1 as MNHNY and CDR2 as SVGAGI (reference sequence). This TCR derives from a woman older than 75 with acute or convalescent COVID-19. The source material was peripheral blood. The J gene is TRBJ1-5, the V gene TRBV6-6; D gene unclear. This chain's CDR3 is CASSSDGVAMGPQHF. In DNA form, the CDR3 reads TGTGCCAGCAGCTCCGACGGGGTAGCGATGGGACCCCAGCATTTT.